This TCR beta chain is drawn from a study of human T cells and chemical hapten exposure. At the level of the study: Scalp application of diphenylcyclopropenone was performed weekly in patients across the entire roughly 25-week study. Study results and caveats: TCRs at a frequency above 1 in 1000 stayed unchanged with DPC sensitization.

V lost 11 bases, J lost 8 bases, and 14 bases stayed unmatched. The CDR3 length is 14 residues. Germline V gives CDR1 MDHEN, CDR2 SYDVKM. Time point of the sample: patch test 1, 2 weeks after DPC sensitization. Regarding treatment: therapeutic diphenylcyclopropenone sensitization with weekly scalp DPC. Library construction involved attaching unique molecular identifiers to individual cDNA molecules, which allowed quantitative, reproducible TCR counting. As originally analysed: A typical sample had around 96,000 TCRs, with roughly 23,224 to 690,600 overall. MiXCR was run by TCRdb on the RACE reads, yielding one entry per CDR3 protein. These V and J calls are TCRdb output, not the study's own analysis. The sample comprises 90,000 to 120,000 distinct CDR3 sequences, roughly 11% of which are singletons, and around 3.4% rests with the top ten. As for this clonotype: The antigen remains undetermined.

This receptor was identified in a woman in her thirties or forties with alopecia areata. Some clones in this sample may be carry-over from other donors' samples. Here the sequenced sample was whole blood, taken in connection with sensitization to the hapten diphenylcyclopropenone (DPC). The chain links TRBV28 to TRBJ1-4, with 7 bases fitting TRBD1. CDR3 nucleotide sequence: TGTGCCGCTGGGCAGGGGGGCCGGAGCGAAAAACTGTTTTTT. It codes for CAAGQGGRSEKLFF.